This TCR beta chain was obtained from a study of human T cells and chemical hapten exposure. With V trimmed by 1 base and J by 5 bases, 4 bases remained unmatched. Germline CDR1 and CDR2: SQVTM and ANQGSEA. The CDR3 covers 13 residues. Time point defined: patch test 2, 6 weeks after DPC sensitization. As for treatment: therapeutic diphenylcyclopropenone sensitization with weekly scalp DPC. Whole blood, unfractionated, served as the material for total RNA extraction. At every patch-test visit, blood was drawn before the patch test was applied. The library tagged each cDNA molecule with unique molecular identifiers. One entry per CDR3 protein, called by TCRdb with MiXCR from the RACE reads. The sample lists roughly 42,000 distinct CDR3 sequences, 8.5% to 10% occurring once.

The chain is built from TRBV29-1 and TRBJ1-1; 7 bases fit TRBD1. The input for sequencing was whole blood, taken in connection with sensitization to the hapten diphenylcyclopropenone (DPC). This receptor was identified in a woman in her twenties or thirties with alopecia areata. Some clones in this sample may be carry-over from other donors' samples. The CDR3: CSVEVQGGTEAFF. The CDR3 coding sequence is TGCAGCGTTGAAGTCCAGGGGGGAACTGAAGCTTTCTTT.